Below are 17 T cell receptor beta chains sequenced from a single sample in a study of T cell responses to AZD1222 COVID-19 vaccine. Repertoires were generated with immunoSEQ multiplex PCR, while TCRdb's copy carries only in-frame clones and drops some. The sample records 130,000 to 150,000 clones, 85% to 95% being singletons. The material sequenced was peripheral blood, taken after recovery from COVID-19. The origin of the receptors is an adult who had recovered from COVID-19.

This sequence joins TRBV2 and TRBJ1-1, with D perhaps TRBD1 (5 bases). V was clipped by 4 bases and J by 4 bases, with 13 bases between them. Per the germline V gene, CDR1 is SNHLY and CDR2 is FYNNEI. The CDR3 covers 14 residues. The CDR3 bases are TGTGCCAGCAGTGTCAGGGAAGGGACCACTGAAGCTTTCTTT. It encodes CASSVREGTTEAFF.

This clone was detected only once. The chain has TRBV9 and TRBJ1-4; 7 bases agree with TRBD1. The germline CDR1 and CDR2 sequences are SGDLS and YYNGEE. Germline trimming cut 4 bases from V and 4 bases from J; bases unmatched to any gene: 10. This CDR3 region has 16 residues. The CDR3 loop reads CASSPTTGLGNEKLFF. The CDR3 region has the DNA TGTGCCAGCAGCCCTACGACAGGGTTGGGTAATGAAAAACTGTTTTTT.

This clone was observed once. V is TRBV6-5 and J is TRBJ1-1; 11 bases align to TRBD1. Trimming removed 9 bases from V and 5 bases from J; junction bases left unmatched: 5. CDR3 size: 13 residues. Germline lookup yields CDR1 MNHEY and CDR2 SVGAGI. The CDR3 nucleotides are TGTGCCAGTAGGACAGGGGGCTATACTGAAGCTTTCTTT. It encodes CASRTGGYTEAFF.

The gene calls are TRBV28 and TRBJ1-1; D remains ambiguous. CDR3 size: 15 residues. Germline values: CDR1 MDHEN, CDR2 SYDVKM. Trimming removed 1 base at V and 5 bases at J, with 14 bases between. The DNA of the CDR3 is TGTGCCAGCAGTTTATTCGGGGAAAGGAGGACTGAAGCTTTCTTT. It codes for CASSLFGERRTEAFF.

The sample holds one count of this clone. The chain couples TRBV5-1 to TRBJ1-3; D unclear. V shed 4 bases and J shed 0 bases, with 14 bases lying between them. The germline V gene encodes CDR1 SGHRS and CDR2 YFSETQ. The CDR3 runs to 16 residues. CDR3: CASSRDDGYSGNTIYF. The CDR3 coding sequence is TGCGCCAGCAGCCGCGACGACGGCTACTCTGGAAACACCATATATTTT.

The V call is TRBV27, the J call TRBJ2-1, with D possibly matching TRBD1 (5 bases). The CDR3 contains 14 residues. Trimming pared 5 bases from V and 10 bases from J, leaving 18 bases between. Germline CDR1 reads MNHEY; CDR2 reads SMNVEV (reference sequence). This chain's CDR3 is CASSLGASLGEQFF. The CDR3 coding sequence is TGTGCCAGCAGTCTTGGGGCCTCGCTGGGAGAGCAGTTCTTC.

The V and J genes are TRBV4-1 and TRBJ2-2; tentatively, D is TRBD1 or TRBD2 (6 bases each). The CDR3 runs to 17 residues. Germline V CDR1 and CDR2: MGHRA, YSYEKL. Trimming pared 1 base from V and 7 bases from J, leaving 19 bases between. In DNA form, the CDR3 reads TGCGCCAGCAGCCAAGCCGGGGCGAGGGGGAGGATCGGGGAGCTGTTTTTT. It encodes CASSQAGARGRIGELFF.

This clone was found once. The chain couples TRBV4-1 to TRBJ2-3; 14 nucleotides agree with TRBD2. Germline CDR1 is MGHRA and CDR2 is YSYEKL. The CDR3 covers 18 residues. The trim removed 1 base at V and 6 bases at J, leaving 9 bases unmatched. The chain's CDR3 is CASSQGETSGRARDTQYF. For the CDR3, the DNA is TGCGCCAGCAGCCAAGGGGAGACTAGCGGGAGGGCCAGGGATACGCAGTATTTT.

This chain links TRBV30 with TRBJ1-1, with 8 bases aligning to TRBD1. The ends lost 6 bases at V and 7 bases at J; junction bases unmatched: 10. The CDR3 has 13 amino acids. The germline V gene encodes CDR1 GTSNPN and CDR2 SVGIG (reference sequence). CDR3 amino acids: CACSRDRPYEAFF. DNA for the CDR3: TGTGCCTGCTCCCGGGACAGGCCCTATGAAGCTTTCTTT.

The chain joins TRBV28 to TRBJ1-1; 11 bases align to TRBD1. With V trimmed by 6 bases and J by 0 bases, 3 bases remained unmatched. This CDR3 contains 15 residues. The germline V gene has CDR1 MDHEN and CDR2 SYDVKM. Here the CDR3 DNA reads TGTGCCAGCAGCAGGACAGGGGGCGTGAACACTGAAGCTTTCTTT. It yields the protein CASSRTGGVNTEAFF.

The CDR3 protein is CASSNRNSPLHF. CDR3 in DNA: TGTGCCAGCAGTAACAGGAATTCACCCCTCCACTTT. The rearrangement joins TRBV6-6 to TRBJ1-6, with TRBD1 as a possible D gene (5 bases). Germline CDR1 and CDR2: MNHNY and SVGAGI (reference sequence). V lost 5 bases to trimming and J lost 7 bases, with 6 bases between them. This CDR3 has 12 residues.

The V gene is TRBV6-5, the J gene TRBJ1-4; D not certain. V was pared by 2 bases and J by 4 bases, with 11 bases between. The CDR3 runs 15 residues. Germline lookup yields CDR1 MNHEY and CDR2 SVGAGI. The CDR3 DNA reads TGTGCCAGCAGTTACGACCCGTCCGTTAATGAAAAACTGTTTTTT. Translation gives CASSYDPSVNEKLFF.

The chain recombines TRBV2 with TRBJ2-2; 7 bases fit TRBD2. Trimming cost V 4 bases and J 6 bases; bases outside gene matches: 8. The CDR3 loop spans 15 amino acids. Germline V CDR1 and CDR2: SNHLY, FYNNEI. The CDR3 spells CASSGGLGVAGELFF. DNA of the CDR3: TGTGCCAGCAGTGGAGGACTAGGTGTCGCCGGGGAGCTGTTTTTT.

The chain employs TRBV5-6 and TRBJ2-3, with 11 bases that match TRBD1. CDR3 length: 19 amino acids. Germline assignment: CDR1 SGHDT and CDR2 YYEEEE. V lost 1 base to trimming and J lost 0 bases; unmatched junction nucleotides: 10. The CDR3 loop reads CASSLSPGTGGISTDTQYF. The CDR3 DNA sequence: TGTGCCAGCAGCTTGAGTCCCGGGACAGGGGGAATTAGCACAGATACGCAGTATTTT.

The V gene is TRBV29-1, the J gene TRBJ1-4; weak D call: TRBD1 (5 bases). The CDR3 extends over 14 amino acids. The V gene lost 6 bases and the J gene lost 4 bases, with 15 bases spanning the gap. Germline assignment: CDR1 SQVTM and CDR2 ANQGSEA. CDR3 amino acids: CSVATGLYNEKLFF. CDR3 DNA: TGCAGCGTAGCGACGGGACTTTATAATGAAAAACTGTTTTTT.

The chain combines TRBV6-2 or TRBV6-3 with TRBJ2-1; D possibly uses TRBD1 or TRBD2 (5 bases each). V shed 4 bases and J shed 3 bases, with 13 bases lying between them. The CDR3 is 15 amino acids. The V gene's germline CDR1 is MNHEY and CDR2 SVGEGT. The CDR3 nucleotides are TGTGCCAGCAGTTCAGCGAGCGGACACTACAATGAGCAGTTCTTC. Protein sequence: CASSSASGHYNEQFF.

The V gene is TRBV7-6, the J gene TRBJ2-7; TRBD1 might be the D (6 bases). The germline CDR1 and CDR2 sequences are SGHVS and FNYEAQ. This CDR3 contains 16 residues. V lost 5 bases and J lost 3, with 20 bases in between. The CDR3 region is CASSVGKDSSYYEQYF. The CDR3, as DNA: TGTGCCAGCAGCGTCGGAAAGGACAGTTCTTACTACGAGCAGTACTTC.